What follows is one TCR beta chain and its context. Random hexamers were used to reverse transcribe an amount of about 0.5 to 1 ug RNA. By means of immunoSEQ multiplex PCR, TCR beta CDR3 spanning 54 Vbeta and 13 Jbeta underwent amplification. TCRdb analysed the immunoSEQ multiplex PCR reads with MiXCR anew, one entry per CDR3 protein. This table has fewer than 350,000 distinct CDR3 sequences, 75% to 90% appearing once. This sample was taken from a study of CD8 T cells in Susac syndrome. V dropped 1 base and J dropped 8 bases, with 22 bases sitting between them. The CDR3 covers 17 residues. CDR1 is SGHNT and CDR2 is YYREEE in the germline V gene (reference sequence). The study sequenced TCR beta in blood CD8+ and CD4+ T cells. Those who served as multiple sclerosis controls were treatment-naive patients with stable or active relapsing-remitting disease. Both CD4+ and CD8+ T cells were negatively isolated, and TEMRA cells underwent FACS enrichment.

The sequencing sample was made of CD8+ T cells from PBMCs. The V call is TRBV5-4, the J call TRBJ2-1; D assignment may be TRBD1 or TRBD2 (5 bases each). The TCR comes from a human donor with multiple sclerosis. The CDR3 region has the DNA TGTGCCAGCAGCTTGCCCCCTCGGGATCCTAGAGGGGATGAGCAGTTCTTC. Amino acid sequence: CASSLPPRDPRGDEQFF.